At least ten counts were recorded for the clone carrying this T cell receptor (beta chain). The antigen remains unidentified. The time point: patch test 1, 2 weeks after DPC sensitization. Described treatment: therapeutic diphenylcyclopropenone sensitization with weekly scalp DPC. TCRdb recomputed calls from the RACE reads with MiXCR, one row per CDR3 protein. The repertoire consists of just over 80,000 distinct CDR3 sequences, with about 11% occurring once and the leading ten covering around 4.5%. These data belong to a study of human T cells and chemical hapten exposure. Study-level points and caveats: It should be noted that donors had alopecia, so their immune response may differ from healthy people's.

CDR3 length equals 15 residues. V shed 4 bases and J shed 3 bases, with 15 bases lying between them. Germline loops: CDR1 MDHEN, CDR2 SYDVKM. The TCR was taken from a woman aged 50 to 60 with alopecia areata. Some clones in this sample may be carry-over from other donors' samples. The specimen comprised whole blood, sampled in connection with sensitization to the hapten diphenylcyclopropenone (DPC). This chain joins TRBV28 and TRBJ2-5; tentatively, D is TRBD1 or TRBD2 (5 bases each). The CDR3 loop is CASSSPGLLKETQYF. CDR3 nucleotides: TGTGCCAGCAGTTCCCCGGGGCTTTTGAAAGAGACCCAGTACTTC.